These T cell receptor beta chains were read from a single sample in a study of cytomegalovirus exposure and HLA in healthy donors. Profiled with immunoSEQ multiplex PCR; TCRdb holds only in-frame clones, not every one. The sample shows about 180,000 clones, more than 65% of them seen only once. Sample: PBMCs. The receptors were sampled from a woman aged 45-59 years in good health and CMV-seronegative. Both conserved end residues are part of each CDR3. D genes are given only for firm matches.

CDR3	V	D
CASSSLGEEAFF	TRBV27	-
CSVERGTGELFF	TRBV29-1	-
CASRPSGGPQHF	TRBV19	-
CASSQGGTGYEQYF	TRBV4-3	TRBD1
CASSLSLVPYGYTF	TRBV28	-
CASSQDQGVIYTQYF	TRBV4-3	TRBD1
CASTGLAGVDTQYF	TRBV11-2	TRBD2
CASSSPFSGYSNQPQHF	TRBV28	-
CASSVSPSKNIQYF	TRBV28	-
CASSQGLAKNIQYF	TRBV7-9	-
CASSQGTGPSNQPQHF	TRBV4-1	-
CSARLAPNTGELFF	TRBV29-1	-
CASSYYLDGRGSEQYF	TRBV5-1	-
CASSLLASPLHF	TRBV27	-
CASSERGLAGGREETQYF	TRBV2	TRBD2
CASSGRKGANSPLHF	TRBV7-9	TRBD1
CASSWIQGETEAFF	TRBV5-1	-
CASSPRTSGTGETQYF	TRBV5-1	TRBD2
CASSQGFLTDTQYF	TRBV5-1	-
CASSAGTGLGYTF	TRBV9	TRBD1
CASSLPLTGSYEQYF	TRBV7-9	-
CASSTGGQGTNYGYTF	TRBV28	TRBD1
CASSLGQVGADTQYF	TRBV11-3	-
CASSEQAGGGYTF	TRBV6-5	-
CASSQVGGSNQETQYF	TRBV4-3	TRBD2
CASSPRGQETQYF	TRBV5-1	-
CASTPEGRALTEAFF	TRBV6-1	-
CASSSSPPIGTEAFF	TRBV5-1	-
CASSIDRGTEAFF	TRBV6-4	TRBD1